The text below deals with one T cell receptor beta chain. Germline V gene sequence: CDR1 SQVTM, CDR2 ANQGSEA. This CDR3 has 14 residues. V was shortened by 5 bases and J by 5 bases, with 16 bases between the two germline ends. Original processing notes: The authors estimated nucleated cell counts from reference gene primer amplification. Sequencing used immunoSEQ multiplex PCR; TCRdb keeps in-frame clones, though not all of them. The V and J calls and clone size are taken from that table; D and trimming were inferred from the DNA. The sample has 250,000 to 350,000 clones; less than 90% are singletons. The sample is drawn from a study of blood T cell repertoires in COVID-19.

The clonotype comes from a woman aged 45-60 years who had recovered from COVID-19. V is TRBV29-1 and J is TRBJ2-1, with a possible D match to TRBD2 (5 bases). Sequencing was carried out using PBMCs or T cells enriched from blood (not recorded which). This chain's CDR3 is CSVIEERIDNEQFF. The DNA for the CDR3 is TGCAGCGTTATTGAGGAGCGGATAGACAATGAGCAGTTCTTC.